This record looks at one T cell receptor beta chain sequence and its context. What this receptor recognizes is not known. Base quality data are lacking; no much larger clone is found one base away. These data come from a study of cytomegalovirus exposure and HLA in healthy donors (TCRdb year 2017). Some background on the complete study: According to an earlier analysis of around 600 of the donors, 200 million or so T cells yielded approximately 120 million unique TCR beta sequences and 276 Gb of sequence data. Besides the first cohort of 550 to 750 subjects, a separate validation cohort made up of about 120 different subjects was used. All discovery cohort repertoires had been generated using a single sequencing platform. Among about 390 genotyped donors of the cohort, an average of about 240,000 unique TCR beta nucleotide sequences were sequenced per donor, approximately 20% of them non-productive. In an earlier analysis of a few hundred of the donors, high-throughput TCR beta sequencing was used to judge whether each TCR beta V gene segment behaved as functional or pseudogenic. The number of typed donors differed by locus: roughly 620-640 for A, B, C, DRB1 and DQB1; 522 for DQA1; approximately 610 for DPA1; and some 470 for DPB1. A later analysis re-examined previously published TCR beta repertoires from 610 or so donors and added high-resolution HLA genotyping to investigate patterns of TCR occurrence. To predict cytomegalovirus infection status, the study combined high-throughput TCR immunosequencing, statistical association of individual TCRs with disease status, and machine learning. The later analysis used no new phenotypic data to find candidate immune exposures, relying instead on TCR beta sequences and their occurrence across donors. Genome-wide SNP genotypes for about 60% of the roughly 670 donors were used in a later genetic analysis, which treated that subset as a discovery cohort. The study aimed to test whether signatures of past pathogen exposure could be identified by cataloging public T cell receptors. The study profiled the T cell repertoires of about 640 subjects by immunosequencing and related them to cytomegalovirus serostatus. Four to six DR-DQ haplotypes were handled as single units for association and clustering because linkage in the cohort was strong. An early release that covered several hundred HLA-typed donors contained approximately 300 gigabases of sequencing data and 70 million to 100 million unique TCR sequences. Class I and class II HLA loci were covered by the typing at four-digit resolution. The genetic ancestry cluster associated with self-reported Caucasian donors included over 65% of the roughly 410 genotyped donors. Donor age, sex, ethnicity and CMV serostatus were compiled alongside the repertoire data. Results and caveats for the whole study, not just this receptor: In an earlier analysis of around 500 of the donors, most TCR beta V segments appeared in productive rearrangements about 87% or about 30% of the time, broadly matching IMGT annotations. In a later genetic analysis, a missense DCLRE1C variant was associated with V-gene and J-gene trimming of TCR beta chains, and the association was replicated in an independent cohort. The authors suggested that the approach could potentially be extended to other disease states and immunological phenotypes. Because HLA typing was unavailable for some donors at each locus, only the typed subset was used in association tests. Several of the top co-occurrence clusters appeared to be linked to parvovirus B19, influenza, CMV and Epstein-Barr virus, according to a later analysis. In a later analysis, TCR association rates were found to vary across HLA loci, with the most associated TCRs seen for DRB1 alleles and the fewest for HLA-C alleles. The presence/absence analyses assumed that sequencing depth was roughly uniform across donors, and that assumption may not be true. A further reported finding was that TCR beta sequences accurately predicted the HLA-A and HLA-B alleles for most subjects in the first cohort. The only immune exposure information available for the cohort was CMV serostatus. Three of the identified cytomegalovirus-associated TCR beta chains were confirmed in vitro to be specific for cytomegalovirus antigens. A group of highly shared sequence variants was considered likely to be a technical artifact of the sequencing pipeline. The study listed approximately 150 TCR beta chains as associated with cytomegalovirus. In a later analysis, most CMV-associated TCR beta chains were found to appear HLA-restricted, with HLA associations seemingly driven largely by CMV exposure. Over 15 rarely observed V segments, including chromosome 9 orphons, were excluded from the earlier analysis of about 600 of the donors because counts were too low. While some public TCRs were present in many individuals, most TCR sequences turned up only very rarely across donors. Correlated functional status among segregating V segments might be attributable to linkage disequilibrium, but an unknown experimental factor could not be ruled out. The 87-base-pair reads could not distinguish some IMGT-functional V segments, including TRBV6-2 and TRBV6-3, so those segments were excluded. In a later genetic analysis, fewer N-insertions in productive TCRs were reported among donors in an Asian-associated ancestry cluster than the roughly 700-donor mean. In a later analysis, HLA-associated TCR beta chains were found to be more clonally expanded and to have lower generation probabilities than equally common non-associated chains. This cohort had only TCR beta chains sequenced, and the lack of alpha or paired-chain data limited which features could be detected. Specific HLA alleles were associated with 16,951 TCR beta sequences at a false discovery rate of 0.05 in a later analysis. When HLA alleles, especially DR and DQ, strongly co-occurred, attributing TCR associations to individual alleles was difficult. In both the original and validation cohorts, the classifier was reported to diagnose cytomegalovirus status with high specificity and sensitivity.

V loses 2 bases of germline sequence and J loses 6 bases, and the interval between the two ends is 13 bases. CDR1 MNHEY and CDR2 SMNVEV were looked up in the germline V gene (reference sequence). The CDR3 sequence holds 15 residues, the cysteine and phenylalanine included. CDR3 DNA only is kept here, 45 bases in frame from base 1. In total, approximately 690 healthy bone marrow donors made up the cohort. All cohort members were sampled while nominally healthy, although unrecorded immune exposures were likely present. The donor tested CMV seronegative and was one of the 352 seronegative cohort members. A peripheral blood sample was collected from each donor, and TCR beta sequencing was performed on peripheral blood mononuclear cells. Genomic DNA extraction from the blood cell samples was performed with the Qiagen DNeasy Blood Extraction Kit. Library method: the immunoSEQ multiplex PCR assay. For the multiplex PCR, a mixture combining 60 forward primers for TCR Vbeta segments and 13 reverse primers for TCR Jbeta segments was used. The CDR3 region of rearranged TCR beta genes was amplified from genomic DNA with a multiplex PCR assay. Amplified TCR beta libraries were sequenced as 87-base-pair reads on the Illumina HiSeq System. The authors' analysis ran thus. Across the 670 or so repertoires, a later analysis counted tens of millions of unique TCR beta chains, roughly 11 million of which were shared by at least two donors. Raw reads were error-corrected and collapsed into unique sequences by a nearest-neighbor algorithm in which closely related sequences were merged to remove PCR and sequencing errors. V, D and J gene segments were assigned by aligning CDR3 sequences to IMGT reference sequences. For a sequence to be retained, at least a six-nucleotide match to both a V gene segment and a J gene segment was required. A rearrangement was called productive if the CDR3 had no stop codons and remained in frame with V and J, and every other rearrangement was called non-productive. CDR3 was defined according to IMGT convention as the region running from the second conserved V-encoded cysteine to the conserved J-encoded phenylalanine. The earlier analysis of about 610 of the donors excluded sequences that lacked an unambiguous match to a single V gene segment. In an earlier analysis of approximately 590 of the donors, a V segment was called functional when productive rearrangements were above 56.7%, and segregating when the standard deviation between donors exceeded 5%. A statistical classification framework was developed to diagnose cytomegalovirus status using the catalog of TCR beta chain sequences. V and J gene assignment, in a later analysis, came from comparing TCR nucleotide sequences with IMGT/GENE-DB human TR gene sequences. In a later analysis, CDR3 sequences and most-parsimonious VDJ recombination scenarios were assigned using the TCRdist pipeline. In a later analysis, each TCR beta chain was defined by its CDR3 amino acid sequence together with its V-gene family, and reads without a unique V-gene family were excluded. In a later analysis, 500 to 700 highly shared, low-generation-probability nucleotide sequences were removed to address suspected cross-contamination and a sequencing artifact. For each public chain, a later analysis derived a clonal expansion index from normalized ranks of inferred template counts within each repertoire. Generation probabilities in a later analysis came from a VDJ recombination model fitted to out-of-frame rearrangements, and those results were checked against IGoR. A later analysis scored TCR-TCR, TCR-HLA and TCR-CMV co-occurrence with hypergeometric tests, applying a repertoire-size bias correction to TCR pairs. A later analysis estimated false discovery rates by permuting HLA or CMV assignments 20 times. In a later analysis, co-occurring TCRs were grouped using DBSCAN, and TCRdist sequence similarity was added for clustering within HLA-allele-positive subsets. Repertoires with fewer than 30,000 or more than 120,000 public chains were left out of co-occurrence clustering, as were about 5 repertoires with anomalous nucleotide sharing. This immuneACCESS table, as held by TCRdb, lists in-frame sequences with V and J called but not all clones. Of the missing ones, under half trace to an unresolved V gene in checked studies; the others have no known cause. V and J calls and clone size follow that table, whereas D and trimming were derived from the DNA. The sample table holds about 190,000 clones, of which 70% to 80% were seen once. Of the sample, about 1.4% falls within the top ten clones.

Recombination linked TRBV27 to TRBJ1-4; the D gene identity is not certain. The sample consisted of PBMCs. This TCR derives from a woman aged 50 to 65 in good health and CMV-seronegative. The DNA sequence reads TGTGCCAGCAGTTTAAGTTTGGGCAGTTATGAAAAACTGTTTTTT. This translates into CASSLSLGSYEKLFF.